This TCR beta chain was found in a study of cytomegalovirus exposure and HLA in healthy donors. Study outcomes and limitations: The authors later linked a missense DCLRE1C variant to TCR beta V- and J-gene trimming. Sequencing artifact likely explains a cluster of highly shared sequence variants.

Details on this clone: Its antigen is still unknown.

With 60 Vbeta and 13 Jbeta primers, the PCR was carried out. Profiling relied on immunoSEQ multiplex PCR, and the TCRdb table lists in-frame clones only, not all of them. The sample records 130,000 or so clones, about three quarters being singletons. After removal of 5 bases from V and 7 bases from J, the junction contained 5 bases not matched to a gene. This CDR3 contains 13 residues. Germline V gene data show CDR1 as MDHEN and CDR2 as SYDVKM. This clonotype originated in a woman in her thirties or forties in good health and CMV-seronegative. The sequencing input was PBMCs. The genes are TRBV28 and TRBJ1-1, with 9 bases that match TRBD1. The CDR3 coding sequence is TGTGCCAGCAGTCCGGGACAGGGCGATGAAGCTTTCTTT. It specifies CASSPGQGDEAFF.